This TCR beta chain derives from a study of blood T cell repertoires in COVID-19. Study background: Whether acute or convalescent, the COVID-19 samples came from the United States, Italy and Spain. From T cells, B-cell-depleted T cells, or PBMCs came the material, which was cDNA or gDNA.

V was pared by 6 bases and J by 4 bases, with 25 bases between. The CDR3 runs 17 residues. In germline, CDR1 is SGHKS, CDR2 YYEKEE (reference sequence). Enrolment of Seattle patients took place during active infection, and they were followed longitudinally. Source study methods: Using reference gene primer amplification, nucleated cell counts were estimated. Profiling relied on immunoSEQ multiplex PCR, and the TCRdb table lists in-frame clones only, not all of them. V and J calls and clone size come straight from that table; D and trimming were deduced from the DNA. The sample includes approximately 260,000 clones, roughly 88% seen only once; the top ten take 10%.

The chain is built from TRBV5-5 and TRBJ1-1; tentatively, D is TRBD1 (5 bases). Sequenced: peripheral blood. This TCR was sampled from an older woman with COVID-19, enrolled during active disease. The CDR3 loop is CASTDGGTVKRSTEAFF. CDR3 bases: TGTGCCAGCACCGATGGCGGGACGGTTAAACGAAGCACTGAAGCTTTCTTT.